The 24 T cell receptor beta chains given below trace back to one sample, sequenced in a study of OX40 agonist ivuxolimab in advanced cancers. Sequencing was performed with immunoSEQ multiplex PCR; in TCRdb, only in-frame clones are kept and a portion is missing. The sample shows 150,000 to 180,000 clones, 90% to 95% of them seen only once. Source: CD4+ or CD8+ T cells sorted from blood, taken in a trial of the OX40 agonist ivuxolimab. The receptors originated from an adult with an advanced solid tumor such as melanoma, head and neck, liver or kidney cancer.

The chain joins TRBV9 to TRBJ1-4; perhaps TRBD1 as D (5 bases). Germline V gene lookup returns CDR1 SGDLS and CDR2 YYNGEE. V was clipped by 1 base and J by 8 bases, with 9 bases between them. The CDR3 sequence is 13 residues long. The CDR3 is CASSVSGLEKLFF. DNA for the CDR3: TGTGCCAGCAGCGTATCAGGGTTGGAAAAACTGTTTTTT.

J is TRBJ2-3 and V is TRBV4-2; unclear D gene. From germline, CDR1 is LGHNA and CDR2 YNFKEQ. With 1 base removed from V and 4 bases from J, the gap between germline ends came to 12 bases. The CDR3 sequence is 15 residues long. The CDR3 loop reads CASSQGGSTPDTQYF. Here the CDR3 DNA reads TGTGCCAGCAGCCAAGGCGGATCAACCCCAGATACGCAGTATTTT.

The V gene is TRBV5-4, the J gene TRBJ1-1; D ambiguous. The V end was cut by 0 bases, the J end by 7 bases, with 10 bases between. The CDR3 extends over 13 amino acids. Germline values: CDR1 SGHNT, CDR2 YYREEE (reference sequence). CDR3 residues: CASSLGQVHEAFF. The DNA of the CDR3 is TGTGCCAGCAGCTTGGGGCAGGTTCATGAAGCTTTCTTT.

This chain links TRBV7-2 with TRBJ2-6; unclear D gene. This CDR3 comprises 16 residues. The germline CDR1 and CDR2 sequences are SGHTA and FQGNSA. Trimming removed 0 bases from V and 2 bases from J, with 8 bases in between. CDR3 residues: CASSLALQAGANVLTF. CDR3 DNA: TGTGCCAGCAGCTTAGCCCTGCAGGCTGGGGCCAACGTCCTGACTTTC.

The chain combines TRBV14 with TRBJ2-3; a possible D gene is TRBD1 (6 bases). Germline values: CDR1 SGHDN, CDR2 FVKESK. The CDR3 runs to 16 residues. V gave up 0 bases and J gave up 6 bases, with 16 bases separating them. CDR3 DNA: TGTGCCAGCAGCCAAGAAGGGTACAGGGTCAGGGATACGCAGTATTTT. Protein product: CASSQEGYRVRDTQYF.

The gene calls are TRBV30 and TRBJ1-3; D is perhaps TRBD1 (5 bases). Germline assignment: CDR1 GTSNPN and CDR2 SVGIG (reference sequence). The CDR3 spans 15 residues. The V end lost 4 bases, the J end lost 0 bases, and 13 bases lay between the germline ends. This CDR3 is CAWTRTGNSGNTIYF. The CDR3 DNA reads TGTGCCTGGACTCGAACAGGAAACTCTGGAAACACCATATATTTT.

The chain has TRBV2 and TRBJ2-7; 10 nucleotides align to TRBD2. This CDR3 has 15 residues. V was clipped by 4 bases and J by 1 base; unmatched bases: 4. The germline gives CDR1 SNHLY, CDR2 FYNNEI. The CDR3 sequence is CASSVQRGGSYEQYF. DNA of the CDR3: TGTGCCAGCAGTGTGCAGCGGGGGGGGTCCTACGAGCAGTACTTC.

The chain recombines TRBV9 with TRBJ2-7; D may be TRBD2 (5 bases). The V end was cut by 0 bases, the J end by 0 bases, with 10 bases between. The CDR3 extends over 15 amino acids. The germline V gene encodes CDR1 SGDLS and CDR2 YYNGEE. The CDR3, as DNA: TGTGCCAGCAGCGTAGGTAAGGGAGTCTCCTACGAGCAGTACTTC. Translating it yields CASSVGKGVSYEQYF.

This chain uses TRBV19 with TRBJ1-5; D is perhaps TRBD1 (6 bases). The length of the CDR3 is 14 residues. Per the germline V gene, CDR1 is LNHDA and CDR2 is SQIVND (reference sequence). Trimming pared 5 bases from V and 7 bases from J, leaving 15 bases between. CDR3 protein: CASSSQGLGQPQHF. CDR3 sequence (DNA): TGTGCCAGTAGTTCCCAGGGGTTAGGGCAGCCCCAGCATTTT.

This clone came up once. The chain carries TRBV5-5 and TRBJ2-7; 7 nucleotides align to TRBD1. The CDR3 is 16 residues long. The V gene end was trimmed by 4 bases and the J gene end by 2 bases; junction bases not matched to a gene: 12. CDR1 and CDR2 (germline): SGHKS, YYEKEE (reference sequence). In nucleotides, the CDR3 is TGTGCCAGCAGCGCCGGGACAGCTCTACGGACCTACGAGCAGTACTTC. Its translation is CASSAGTALRTYEQYF.

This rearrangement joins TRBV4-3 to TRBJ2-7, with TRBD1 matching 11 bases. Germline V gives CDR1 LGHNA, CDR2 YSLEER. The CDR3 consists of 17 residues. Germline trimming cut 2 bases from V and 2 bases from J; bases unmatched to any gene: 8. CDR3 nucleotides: TGCGCCAGCAGCCAAAGGATTGGGGGACAGGGGGCCTACGAGCAGTACTTC. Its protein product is CASSQRIGGQGAYEQYF.

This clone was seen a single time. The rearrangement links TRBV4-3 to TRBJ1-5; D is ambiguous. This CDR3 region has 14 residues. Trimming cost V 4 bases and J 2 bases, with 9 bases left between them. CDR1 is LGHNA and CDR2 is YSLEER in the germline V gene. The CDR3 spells CASSLDRGNQPQHF. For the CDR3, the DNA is TGCGCCAGCAGCCTCGATCGGGGCAATCAGCCCCAGCATTTT.

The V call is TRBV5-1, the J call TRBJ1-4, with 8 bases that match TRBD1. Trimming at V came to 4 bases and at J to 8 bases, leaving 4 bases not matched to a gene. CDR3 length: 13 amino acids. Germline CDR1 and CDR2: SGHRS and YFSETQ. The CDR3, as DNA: TGCGCCAGCAGCCTTGGACAGGGAGAAAAACTGTTTTTT. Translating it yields CASSLGQGEKLFF.

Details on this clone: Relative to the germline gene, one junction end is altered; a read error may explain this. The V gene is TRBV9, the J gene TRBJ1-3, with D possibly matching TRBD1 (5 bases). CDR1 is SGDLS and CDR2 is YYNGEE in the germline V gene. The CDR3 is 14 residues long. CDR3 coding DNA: TGTGCCGGCAGCGTAGGGGCAGACGGAAACACCATATATTTT. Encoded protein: CAGSVGADGNTIYF. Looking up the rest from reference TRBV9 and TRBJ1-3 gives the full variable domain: DSGVTQTPKHLITATGQRVTLRCSPRSGDLSVYWYQQSLDQGLQFLIQYYNGEERAKGNILERFSAQQFPDLHSELNLSSLELGDSALYFCAGSVGADGNTIYFGEGSWLTVV.

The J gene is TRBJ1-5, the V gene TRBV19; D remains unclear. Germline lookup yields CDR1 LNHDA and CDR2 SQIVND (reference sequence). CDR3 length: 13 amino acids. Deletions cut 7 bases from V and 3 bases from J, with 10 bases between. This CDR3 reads CASTKAPNQPQHF. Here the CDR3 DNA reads TGTGCCAGTACAAAAGCCCCCAATCAGCCCCAGCATTTT.

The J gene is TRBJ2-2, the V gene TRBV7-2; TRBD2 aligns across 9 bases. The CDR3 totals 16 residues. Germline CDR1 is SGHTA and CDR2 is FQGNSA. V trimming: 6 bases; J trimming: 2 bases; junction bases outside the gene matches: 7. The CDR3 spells CASSPQTSGNTGELFF. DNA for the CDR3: TGTGCCAGCAGTCCCCAGACTAGCGGTAACACCGGGGAGCTGTTTTTT.

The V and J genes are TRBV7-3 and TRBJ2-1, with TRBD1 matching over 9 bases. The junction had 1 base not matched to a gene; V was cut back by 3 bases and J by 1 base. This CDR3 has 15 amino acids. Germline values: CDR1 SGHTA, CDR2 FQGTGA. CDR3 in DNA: TGTGCCAGCAGCTTTGACAGGGGGTCCTACAATGAGCAGTTCTTC. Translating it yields CASSFDRGSYNEQFF.

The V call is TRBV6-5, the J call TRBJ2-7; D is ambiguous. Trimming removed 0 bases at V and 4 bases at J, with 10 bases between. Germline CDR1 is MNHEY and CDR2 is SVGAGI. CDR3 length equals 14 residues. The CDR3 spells CASSYSVGSYEQYF. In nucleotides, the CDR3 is TGTGCCAGCAGTTACTCGGTTGGTAGTTACGAGCAGTACTTC.

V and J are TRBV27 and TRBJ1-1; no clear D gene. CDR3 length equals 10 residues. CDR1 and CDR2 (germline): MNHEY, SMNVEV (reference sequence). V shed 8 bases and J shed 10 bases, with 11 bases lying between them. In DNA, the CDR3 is TGTGCCAGCGGCTGGGGAGGAGCTTTCTTT. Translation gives CASGWGGAFF.

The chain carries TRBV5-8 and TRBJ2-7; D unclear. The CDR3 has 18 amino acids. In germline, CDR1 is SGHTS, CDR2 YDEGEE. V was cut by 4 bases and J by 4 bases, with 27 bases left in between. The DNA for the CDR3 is TGTGCCAGCAGCAGATGGGCCGGCCCGTCAATAGGGAAATACGAGCAGTACTTC. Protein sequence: CASSRWAGPSIGKYEQYF.

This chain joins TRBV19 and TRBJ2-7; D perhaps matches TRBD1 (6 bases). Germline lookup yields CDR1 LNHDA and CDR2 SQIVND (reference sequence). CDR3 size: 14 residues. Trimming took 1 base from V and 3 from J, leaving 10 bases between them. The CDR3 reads CASSIGYRVYEQYF. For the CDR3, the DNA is TGTGCCAGTAGTATAGGGTACAGGGTCTACGAGCAGTACTTC.

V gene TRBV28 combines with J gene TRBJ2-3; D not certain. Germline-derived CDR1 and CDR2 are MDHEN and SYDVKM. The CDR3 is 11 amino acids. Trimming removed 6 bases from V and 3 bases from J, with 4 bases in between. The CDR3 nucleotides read TGTGCCAGCAGGCTGACAGATACGCAGTATTTT. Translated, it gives CASRLTDTQYF. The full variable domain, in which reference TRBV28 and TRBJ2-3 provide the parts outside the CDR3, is DVKVTQSSRYLVKRTGEKVFLECVQDMDHENMFWYRQDPGLGLRLIYFSYDVKMKEKGDIPEGYSVSREKKERFSLILESASTNQTSMYLCASRLTDTQYFGPGTRLTVL.

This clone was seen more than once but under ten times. CDR3 nucleotide sequence: TGCGCCAGCAGCTACGACAGAGGGGGCTACACCTTC. Translating it yields CASSYDRGGYTF. The chain employs TRBV5-1 and TRBJ1-2, with D possibly matching TRBD1 (5 bases). The CDR3 contains 12 residues. Germline values: CDR1 SGHRS, CDR2 YFSETQ. V dropped 3 bases and J dropped 8 bases, with 11 bases sitting between them.

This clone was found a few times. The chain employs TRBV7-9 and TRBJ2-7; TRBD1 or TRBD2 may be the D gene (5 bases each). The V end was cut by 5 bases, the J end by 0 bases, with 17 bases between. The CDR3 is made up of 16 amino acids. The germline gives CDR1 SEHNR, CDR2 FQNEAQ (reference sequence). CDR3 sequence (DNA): TGTGCCAGCAGCGGTTCCGGGACGGTGAGCTCCTACGAGCAGTACTTC. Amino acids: CASSGSGTVSSYEQYF.